This TCR beta chain was documented in a study of early T cells in non-severe SARS-CoV-2 infection. Across the study: The study sequenced bulk RNA from unsorted whole blood, with chains unpaired.

General study points: VDJdb matches were skewed toward anti-spike CD8 T cell responses.

This clonotype was observed a few times. Its antigen is unidentified. This CDR3 has 13 residues. V shed 1 base, J shed 5 bases, and the junction held 4 bases outside the gene matches. Germline V lookup: CDR1 GTSNPN, CDR2 SVGIG (reference sequence). Tagging with unique molecular identifiers was applied to individual cDNA molecules. TCRdb recomputed calls from the 5' RACE reads with MiXCR, one row per CDR3 protein. The sample consists of some 97,000 distinct CDR3 sequences, 11% of them appearing once. The TCR comes from an adult who was a healthcare worker with PCR-confirmed SARS-CoV-2 infection or an uninfected control (not recorded which). The source material was whole blood, sampled at baseline. The chain employs TRBV30 and TRBJ1-1, with TRBD1 matching over 7 bases. The CDR3 coding sequence is TGTGCCTGGAGTGCGACAGGGAATACTGAAGCTTTCTTT. It translates to CAWSATGNTEAFF. Full variable domain (outside the CDR3, taken from reference TRBV30 and TRBJ1-1): SQTIHQWPATLVQPVGSPLSLECTVEGTSNPNLYWYRQAAGRGLQLLFYSVGIGQISSEVPQNLSASRPQDRQFILSSKKLLLSDSGFYLCAWSATGNTEAFFGQGTRLTVV.